The clone carrying this T cell receptor (beta chain) was seen once. Its matching antigen is unknown. The CDR3 runs to 13 residues. Germline loops: CDR1 SGHNT, CDR2 YYREEE (reference sequence). V shed 6 bases and J 7 bases; nucleotides not matched to a gene: 10. The PCR used 60 Vbeta and 13 Jbeta primers. The repertoire was sequenced with immunoSEQ multiplex PCR; TCRdb's copy has only in-frame clones and lacks some. The sample holds about 180,000 clones; 77% are singletons and the top ten take 3.7%. The sample originates from a study of cytomegalovirus exposure and HLA in healthy donors. Study outcomes and limitations: An analysis that was carried out later associated some 17,000 TCR beta sequences with HLA alleles at 0.05 false discovery rate. Looking again later, the authors saw that most CMV-associated TCR beta chains seemed HLA-restricted.

Sequencing input: PBMCs. The gene calls are TRBV5-4 and TRBJ2-7, with TRBD1 matching 7 bases. This receptor was identified in a woman aged 60 to 75 in good health and CMV-seropositive. The CDR3 sequence: CASKETGRLEQYF. The DNA of the CDR3 is TGTGCCAGCAAGGAGACAGGGCGCTTGGAGCAGTACTTC.